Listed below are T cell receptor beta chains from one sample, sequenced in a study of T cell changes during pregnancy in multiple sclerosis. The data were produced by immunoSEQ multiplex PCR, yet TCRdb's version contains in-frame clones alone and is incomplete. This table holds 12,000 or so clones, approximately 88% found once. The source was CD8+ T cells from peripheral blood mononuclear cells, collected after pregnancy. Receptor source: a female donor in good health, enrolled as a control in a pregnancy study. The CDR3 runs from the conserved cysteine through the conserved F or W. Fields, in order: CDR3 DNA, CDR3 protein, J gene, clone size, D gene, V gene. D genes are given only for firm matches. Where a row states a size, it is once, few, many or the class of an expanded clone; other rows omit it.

DNA: TGCGCCAGCAGCCAGCACCTCCGGGACTTTGGGTATGGCTACACCTTC; CDR3: CASSQHLRDFGYGYTF; J: TRBJ1-2; size: once; D: .; V: TRBV4-3
DNA: TGTGCCAGCAGCCAGTCGGGACAGGCACCTTACGAGCAGTACTTC; CDR3: CASSQSGQAPYEQYF; J: TRBJ2-7; size: .; D: TRBD1; V: TRBV5-5
DNA: TGCGCCAGCAGCCAAGGACTAGCGGGGAGCTACGAGCAGTACTTC; CDR3: CASSQGLAGSYEQYF; J: TRBJ2-7; size: .; D: TRBD2; V: TRBV7-3
DNA: TGTGCCAGCAGTGAATACAGGGATACCGGGGAGCTGTTTTTT; CDR3: CASSEYRDTGELFF; J: TRBJ2-2; size: .; D: .; V: TRBV25-1
DNA: TGCAGCGTTGCATCTGCCGACAGGGCCTGGAGGGAGCAGTACTTC; CDR3: CSVASADRAWREQYF; J: TRBJ2-7; size: .; D: TRBD1; V: TRBV29-1
DNA: TGCGCCAGCAGCTTGATGGGACTACCCGCCGGCGAGCAGTACTTC; CDR3: CASSLMGLPAGEQYF; J: TRBJ2-7; size: .; D: TRBD2; V: TRBV5-1
DNA: TGTGCCACCAGCCTCTATCGCGGGGGCCCCTACAATGAGCAGTTCTTC; CDR3: CATSLYRGGPYNEQFF; J: TRBJ2-1; size: .; D: .; V: TRBV15
DNA: TGTGCCAGCAGCTCCCGACTAGTTATCACAGATACGCAGTATTTT; CDR3: CASSSRLVITDTQYF; J: TRBJ2-3; size: .; D: .; V: TRBV7-9
DNA: TGTGCCAGCAGCTCAGGGACAGGGAGCTACGAGCAGTACTTC; CDR3: CASSSGTGSYEQYF; J: TRBJ2-7; size: once; D: TRBD1; V: TRBV6-5
DNA: TGTGCCTGGAGCTTGGCAGATAGCAATCAGCCCCAGCATTTT; CDR3: CAWSLADSNQPQHF; J: TRBJ1-5; size: .; D: .; V: TRBV30
DNA: TGTGCCAGCAGCTTAGGGGGGGGCATCTACGAGCAGTACTTC; CDR3: CASSLGGGIYEQYF; J: TRBJ2-7; size: .; D: .; V: TRBV11-2
DNA: TGTGCCTGGATGTCGGGAATGAACACTGAAGCTTTCTTT; CDR3: CAWMSGMNTEAFF; J: TRBJ1-1; size: .; D: .; V: TRBV30
DNA: TGCGCCAGCATATTAGGGACAGGGGTTGGGAATGAGCAGTTCTTC; CDR3: CASILGTGVGNEQFF; J: TRBJ2-1; size: .; D: TRBD1; V: TRBV10-2
DNA: TGTGCCAGCAGCCCCCGGACTTGGGCTTTCTTT; CDR3: CASSPRTWAFF; J: TRBJ1-1; size: .; D: .; V: TRBV9
DNA: TGTGCCAGTAGTATTCAGGTCCAGGGCACAGATACGCAGTATTTT; CDR3: CASSIQVQGTDTQYF; J: TRBJ2-3; size: .; D: .; V: TRBV19
DNA: TGTGCCAGCAGTTACTGGGGGGGGAACGAGCAGTACTTC; CDR3: CASSYWGGNEQYF; J: TRBJ2-7; size: .; D: TRBD2; V: TRBV6-6
DNA: TGTGCCAGCAGTAAAACAGGGGGTCCTTCGCCCCAGCATTTT; CDR3: CASSKTGGPSPQHF; J: TRBJ1-5; size: medium-sized; D: TRBD1; V: TRBV6-5
DNA: TGTGCCAGCAGCGACCGGACAGGGAGGGACGGCTACACCTTC; CDR3: CASSDRTGRDGYTF; J: TRBJ1-2; size: .; D: TRBD1; V: TRBV5-6
DNA: TGCCCGGGGGCGCCGGGACAGATTTTCCATGGCTACACCTTC; CDR3: CPGAPGQIFHGYTF; J: TRBJ1-2; size: .; D: TRBD1; V: TRBV29-1
DNA: TGCGCCAGCAGCCCCGACAGGAGCTCCTACAATGAGCAGTTCTTC; CDR3: CASSPDRSSYNEQFF; J: TRBJ2-1; size: .; D: .; V: TRBV4-1
DNA: TGCAGCGTTCAGTCGGGACAGCTCTATGGCTACACCTTC; CDR3: CSVQSGQLYGYTF; J: TRBJ1-2; size: .; D: TRBD1; V: TRBV29-1
DNA: TGTGCCAGTAGCCCTACAGGGATTAGCTCCTATAATTCACCCCTCCACTTT; CDR3: CASSPTGISSYNSPLHF; J: TRBJ1-6; size: .; D: .; V: TRBV19
DNA: TGTGCCAGTAGCAAGGCCACGGGACTAGCAGTTAATGAGCAGTTCTTC; CDR3: CASSKATGLAVNEQFF; J: TRBJ2-1; size: .; D: TRBD2; V: TRBV19
DNA: TGTGCCAGCAGCCAATTATCGAGGACTAGCGGGGGAGAAGAGACCCAGTACTTC; CDR3: CASSQLSRTSGGEETQYF; J: TRBJ2-5; size: .; D: TRBD2; V: TRBV4-2
DNA: TGTGCCAGCAGCGAAAAACCGGGACAGGAAACCACTGAAGCTTTCTTT; CDR3: CASSEKPGQETTEAFF; J: TRBJ1-1; size: .; D: TRBD1; V: TRBV5-5
DNA: TGTGCCAGCAGCTTGACCGGGACTGAAGCTTTCTTT; CDR3: CASSLTGTEAFF; J: TRBJ1-1; size: .; D: .; V: TRBV7-2
DNA: TGTGCCAGCAGTGATCTCAGGGGGATAGGGGACTATGGCTACACCTTC; CDR3: CASSDLRGIGDYGYTF; J: TRBJ1-2; size: .; D: TRBD1; V: TRBV6-1
DNA: TGTGCCAGTAGTGTTACTAGCGCCGACTCCTACGAGCAGTACTTC; CDR3: CASSVTSADSYEQYF; J: TRBJ2-7; size: once; D: TRBD2; V: TRBV19
DNA: TGTGCCAGCAGCAGGGACAGGCGAACTGAAGCTTTCTTT; CDR3: CASSRDRRTEAFF; J: TRBJ1-1; size: .; D: TRBD1; V: TRBV5-5
DNA: TGCGCCAGCAGCCAAGGGGTAGGGGAAACGTCCTACAATGAGCAGTTCTTC; CDR3: CASSQGVGETSYNEQFF; J: TRBJ2-1; size: .; D: .; V: TRBV4-1
DNA: TGTGCCAGCAGCCTCCGGGCTAGCGGGCACCTCGAGCAGTACTTC; CDR3: CASSLRASGHLEQYF; J: TRBJ2-7; size: .; D: TRBD2; V: TRBV11-1
DNA: TGTGCCAGTACTCTAAGGGGTTTCTCCTACAATGAGCAGTTCTTC; CDR3: CASTLRGFSYNEQFF; J: TRBJ2-1; size: .; D: .; V: TRBV19
DNA: TGTGCCAGCAGTTTAAACAGCCCCTACGAGCAGTACTTC; CDR3: CASSLNSPYEQYF; J: TRBJ2-7; size: .; D: .; V: TRBV28
DNA: TGTGCCAGCGGGAGTCGGGCTAGCGGGAGTAATGAGCAGTTCTTC; CDR3: CASGSRASGSNEQFF; J: TRBJ2-1; size: .; D: TRBD2; V: TRBV2
DNA: TGCGCCAGCAGCCAAGATGGGGGGGCTGGGGCCAACGTCCTGACTTTC; CDR3: CASSQDGGAGANVLTF; J: TRBJ2-6; size: few; D: TRBD2; V: TRBV4-3
DNA: TGTGCCAGCAGTTACGGGACAGGAGACTACGAGCAGTACTTC; CDR3: CASSYGTGDYEQYF; J: TRBJ2-7; size: .; D: TRBD1; V: TRBV6-5
DNA: TGCGCCAGCAGCTTGGCCATGTTGGCTTCGTACCAAGAGACCCAGTACTTC; CDR3: CASSLAMLASYQETQYF; J: TRBJ2-5; size: .; D: .; V: TRBV5-1
DNA: TGTGCCAGCAGTGAACTAGCGGGGGGGCACAATGAGCAGTTCTTC; CDR3: CASSELAGGHNEQFF; J: TRBJ2-1; size: few; D: TRBD2; V: TRBV6-1
DNA: TGTGCCAGCAGCTCTGACCCGGGACAGGGGACCTACGAGCAGTACTTC; CDR3: CASSSDPGQGTYEQYF; J: TRBJ2-7; size: .; D: TRBD1; V: TRBV5-5
DNA: TGTGCCATCCTCCCAAGGGGCCAGGGGGAAAAACTGTTTTTT; CDR3: CAILPRGQGEKLFF; J: TRBJ1-4; size: .; D: .; V: TRBV6-1
DNA: TGTGCCAGTAGCCTGGGACAGTACCCCTACGAGCAGTACTTC; CDR3: CASSLGQYPYEQYF; J: TRBJ2-7; size: few; D: TRBD1; V: TRBV19
DNA: TGTGCCAGCAGTGAAGGGACTAGCGGGGGAAATGAGCAGTTCTTC; CDR3: CASSEGTSGGNEQFF; J: TRBJ2-1; size: few; D: TRBD2; V: TRBV6-4
DNA: TGTGCCAGTAACCCGGGACTAGCGGTTAATGAGCAGTTCTTC; CDR3: CASNPGLAVNEQFF; J: TRBJ2-1; size: .; D: TRBD2; V: TRBV27
DNA: TGTGCCAGCTCAAACTTAAACAGGGGGCGAGAGACCCAGTACTTC; CDR3: CASSNLNRGRETQYF; J: TRBJ2-5; size: once; D: TRBD1; V: TRBV18
DNA: TGTGCCAGCAGCTTTGGGACATCGGGCGAGCAGTACTTC; CDR3: CASSFGTSGEQYF; J: TRBJ2-7; size: .; D: .; V: TRBV11-2
DNA: TGTGCCAGCAGCCAAGAGACTAGCGGGGAGGCCTACAATGAGCAGTTCTTC; CDR3: CASSQETSGEAYNEQFF; J: TRBJ2-1; size: .; D: TRBD2; V: TRBV4-2
DNA: TGTGCCAGCAGCCCCACAGGGGTGGGAAACACTGAAGCTTTCTTT; CDR3: CASSPTGVGNTEAFF; J: TRBJ1-1; size: .; D: TRBD1; V: TRBV9
DNA: TGTGCCAGCACCCCTGAGGGGGCGAGCAATCAGCCCCAGCATTTT; CDR3: CASTPEGASNQPQHF; J: TRBJ1-5; size: .; D: TRBD1; V: TRBV28
DNA: TGTGCCAGCAGTTACGATACTAGCTCCTCCTACGAGCAGTACTTC; CDR3: CASSYDTSSSYEQYF; J: TRBJ2-7; size: .; D: .; V: TRBV6-5
DNA: TGTGCCAGCAGTCGGACTAGCGGGGCGGGAGAGACCCAGTACTTC; CDR3: CASSRTSGAGETQYF; J: TRBJ2-5; size: few; D: TRBD2; V: TRBV6-4
DNA: TGTGCCAGCAGGGCCCGATTATACTACGAGCAGTACTTC; CDR3: CASRARLYYEQYF; J: TRBJ2-7; size: .; D: .; V: TRBV2
DNA: TGTGCCAGCTCCTGGGGGCCGGGGAATGAGCAGTTCTTC; CDR3: CASSWGPGNEQFF; J: TRBJ2-1; size: .; D: .; V: TRBV28
DNA: TGTGCCTTTTACCCGGGGACAGCTTATAATTCACCCCTCCACTTT; CDR3: CAFYPGTAYNSPLHF; J: TRBJ1-6; size: .; D: TRBD1; V: TRBV30
DNA: TGTGCCAGCAGCGCCGGGACTAGCCCCGAGCAGTACTTC; CDR3: CASSAGTSPEQYF; J: TRBJ2-7; size: .; D: TRBD2; V: TRBV5-4
DNA: TGTGCCAGCTCACTCTCCGGGAACTCCTACAATGAGCAGTTCTTC; CDR3: CASSLSGNSYNEQFF; J: TRBJ2-1; size: .; D: .; V: TRBV18
DNA: TGTGCCAGCAGTGAATTGGCGGCGGGGGGTTCAGATACGCAGTATTTT; CDR3: CASSELAAGGSDTQYF; J: TRBJ2-3; size: .; D: TRBD2; V: TRBV6-1
DNA: TGTGCCAGCAGTAGATACAGGGACTCTGGAAACACCATATATTTT; CDR3: CASSRYRDSGNTIYF; J: TRBJ1-3; size: .; D: .; V: TRBV27
DNA: TGTGCCAGCAGTTTCCAGGGAGGGAATGAAAAACTGTTTTTT; CDR3: CASSFQGGNEKLFF; J: TRBJ1-4; size: .; D: .; V: TRBV28